This is a list of T cell receptor beta chains from one sample in a study of blood T cell repertoires in COVID-19. TCRdb's table, derived via immunoSEQ multiplex PCR, lists solely in-frame clones and lacks some. The table shows roughly 50,000 clones, with approximately 86% occurring only once. The sequencing input was peripheral blood. The receptor source for this set is a man between 65 and 80 years old with active COVID-19. CDR3s include the opening cysteine and the closing phenylalanine or tryptophan. Each record gives: J gene, clone size, V gene, CDR3 protein. The size entry is marked missing in some rows and otherwise reads once, few, many or a size class.

J: TRBJ1-2
size: .
V: TRBV7-8
CDR3: CASSSQGVYGYTF

J: TRBJ1-1
size: .
V: TRBV6-4
CDR3: CASSDKGQGGDTEAFF

J: TRBJ2-1
size: .
V: TRBV13
CDR3: CASSRSGTSGDYNEQFF

J: TRBJ2-1
size: .
V: TRBV2
CDR3: CASSSGGYNEQFF

J: TRBJ2-2
size: .
V: TRBV4-3
CDR3: CASSQGPASGVGGELFF

J: TRBJ2-3
size: .
V: TRBV7-2
CDR3: CASSSDLPGQGLSDTQYF

J: TRBJ1-2
size: .
V: TRBV9
CDR3: CASSPRAGKDYGYTF

J: TRBJ1-1
size: .
V: TRBV6-5
CDR3: CASHDTGNTEAFF

J: TRBJ2-1
size: .
V: TRBV24-1
CDR3: CATSGGTRSYNEQFF

J: TRBJ1-1
size: .
V: TRBV5-1
CDR3: CASSRVDLNTEAFF

J: TRBJ2-1
size: .
V: TRBV2
CDR3: CASSEGQGVYNEQFF

J: TRBJ1-2
size: .
V: TRBV30
CDR3: CAWMLRGANYGYTF

J: TRBJ1-6
size: .
V: TRBV27
CDR3: CASTLPQGTGSPLHF

J: TRBJ1-2
size: .
V: TRBV5-4
CDR3: CASSTRKAGASDGYTF

J: TRBJ1-2
size: once
V: TRBV10-3
CDR3: CAISESKGGQAIYGYTF

J: TRBJ2-3
size: .
V: TRBV9
CDR3: CASSPQSTDTQYF

J: TRBJ2-5
size: once
V: TRBV9
CDR3: CASSVSGGPTETQYF

J: TRBJ2-3
size: .
V: TRBV6-1
CDR3: CASSERDTNTDTQYF

J: TRBJ2-1
size: .
V: TRBV4-3
CDR3: CASSHFRGSSYNEQFF

J: TRBJ2-6
size: .
V: TRBV2
CDR3: CASSASEPGANVLTF

J: TRBJ1-2
size: .
V: TRBV18
CDR3: CASSPGPDLNYGYTF

J: TRBJ2-1
size: .
V: TRBV19
CDR3: CASSMLGDYNEQFF

J: TRBJ2-2
size: .
V: TRBV5-1
CDR3: CASWDGTGNTGELFF

J: TRBJ2-3
size: once
V: TRBV5-1
CDR3: CASSLTSGGRTDTQYF

J: TRBJ2-7
size: .
V: TRBV18
CDR3: CASSPPDRAYEQYF

J: TRBJ2-5
size: .
V: TRBV27
CDR3: CASSRRGGSILQETQYF

J: TRBJ1-5
size: .
V: TRBV2
CDR3: CASSESGGSGKGWQPQHF

J: TRBJ2-2
size: few
V: TRBV5-5
CDR3: CASSPSQRTMNTGELFF

J: TRBJ2-1
size: .
V: TRBV2
CDR3: CASSGDRDNEQFF

J: TRBJ2-5
size: .
V: TRBV7-9
CDR3: CASSPPAGVEETQYF

J: TRBJ1-1
size: .
V: TRBV6-1
CDR3: CASSEGAGRLNTEAFF

J: TRBJ2-7
size: .
V: TRBV19
CDR3: CASSSAVTIYEQYF

J: TRBJ2-7
size: .
V: TRBV3-1/TRBV3-2
CDR3: CASSQGPRGGFEQYF

J: TRBJ2-5
size: .
V: TRBV6-4
CDR3: CASSELRGDTQETQYF

J: TRBJ1-6
size: .
V: TRBV7-2
CDR3: CASSTGQGGNSPLHF

J: TRBJ2-6
size: .
V: TRBV7-2
CDR3: CASRASGANVLTF

J: TRBJ2-7
size: .
V: TRBV7-3
CDR3: CASSVGGGSKYF

J: TRBJ2-3
size: once
V: TRBV5-1
CDR3: CASTLLAGLSDTQYF

J: TRBJ2-2
size: .
V: TRBV19
CDR3: CASSIGVGGYGELFF

J: TRBJ1-3
size: .
V: TRBV5-1
CDR3: CASSLGTSGNTIYF

J: TRBJ1-2
size: few
V: TRBV3-1/TRBV3-2
CDR3: CASSQDSRGNYGYTF

J: TRBJ2-1
size: few
V: TRBV11-2
CDR3: CASSLVMSYNEQFF

J: TRBJ2-7
size: .
V: TRBV3-1/TRBV3-2
CDR3: CASSQGQPSYEQYF

J: TRBJ1-1
size: .
V: TRBV4-3
CDR3: CASSRVGGNTEAFF

J: TRBJ2-1
size: .
V: TRBV27
CDR3: CASSLRAPYNEQFF

J: TRBJ2-3
size: .
V: TRBV11-2
CDR3: CASSFLAGVTDTQYF

J: TRBJ2-2
size: .
V: TRBV4-3
CDR3: CASSQEYRNTGELFF

J: TRBJ2-2
size: .
V: TRBV9
CDR3: CASSVLAGVTGELFF

J: TRBJ2-7
size: .
V: TRBV5-1
CDR3: CASSHGQGAQKYF

J: TRBJ1-1
size: .
V: TRBV11-2
CDR3: CASSPGLSGTEAFF

J: TRBJ2-1
size: .
V: TRBV7-2
CDR3: CASSLTSGISYNEQFF

J: TRBJ1-2
size: .
V: TRBV19
CDR3: CASSIGSPANYGYTF

J: TRBJ1-2
size: .
V: TRBV7-9
CDR3: CASSRGQGNYGYTF

J: TRBJ2-3
size: once
V: TRBV7-8
CDR3: CASSQSGTSGADTQYF

J: TRBJ1-2
size: .
V: TRBV5-1
CDR3: CASSSQGAGYGYTF

J: TRBJ1-1
size: .
V: TRBV3-1/TRBV3-2
CDR3: CASSPRGSNTEAFF

J: TRBJ1-1
size: .
V: TRBV2
CDR3: CASRGDTKNTEAFF